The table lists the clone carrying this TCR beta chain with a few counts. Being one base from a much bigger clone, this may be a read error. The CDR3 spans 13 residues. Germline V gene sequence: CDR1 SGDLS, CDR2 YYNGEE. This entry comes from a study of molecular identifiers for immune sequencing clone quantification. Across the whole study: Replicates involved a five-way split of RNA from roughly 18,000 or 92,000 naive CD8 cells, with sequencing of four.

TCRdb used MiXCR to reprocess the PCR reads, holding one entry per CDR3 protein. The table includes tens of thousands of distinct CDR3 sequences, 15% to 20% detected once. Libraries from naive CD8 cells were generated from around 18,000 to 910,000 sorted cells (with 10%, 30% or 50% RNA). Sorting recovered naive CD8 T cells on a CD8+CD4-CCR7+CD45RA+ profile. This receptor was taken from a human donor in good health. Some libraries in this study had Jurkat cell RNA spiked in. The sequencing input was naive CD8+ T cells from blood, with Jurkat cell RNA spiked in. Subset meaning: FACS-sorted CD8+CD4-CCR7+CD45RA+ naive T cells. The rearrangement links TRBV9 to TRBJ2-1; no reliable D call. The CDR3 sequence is CASGVAVDPEQFF. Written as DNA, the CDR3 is TGTGCCAGCGGCGTAGCCGTGGATCCTGAGCAGTTCTTC.